This T cell receptor beta chain was found in a study of control samples from healthy donors and cancer patients. Germline V lookup: CDR1 ENHRY, CDR2 SYGVKD. With 4 bases removed from V and 6 bases from J, the gap between germline ends came to 9 bases. This CDR3 spans 12 amino acids. The data were produced by immunoSEQ multiplex PCR, yet TCRdb's version contains in-frame clones alone and is incomplete. The sample has about 120,000 clones, more than 75% seen once. This TCR derives from a woman between 65 and 79 years old in good health. This chain joins TRBV10-3 and TRBJ1-2, with D maybe TRBD1 (6 bases). Sequencing input: blood. The CDR3 coding sequence is TGTGCCATCAGTGTCGAGGGGGATGGCTACACCTTC. It specifies CAISVEGDGYTF.